Listed below are T cell receptor beta chains from one sample, sequenced in a study of OX40 agonist ivuxolimab in advanced cancers. Assay used: immunoSEQ multiplex PCR; TCRdb lists only in-frame clones, some missing. Of 65,000 or so clones in the sample, approximately 84% were seen once. Sequences were derived from CD4+ or CD8+ T cells sorted from blood, sampled in a trial of the OX40 agonist ivuxolimab. All receptors derive from an adult with an advanced solid tumor such as melanoma, head and neck, liver or kidney cancer. CDR3s include the opening cysteine and the closing phenylalanine or tryptophan. The order of the fields is D gene, clone size, V gene, CDR3 length, J gene, CDR3 protein, CDR3 DNA. D genes are given only for firm matches. Some rows mark clone size as missing; the rest say once, few, many or name a class of expanded clone.

d_call: NA
clone_size: few
v_call: TRBV12-2
cdr3_length: 14
j_call: TRBJ2-1
cdr3_aa: CASRPLSGVGEQFF
cdr3_nt: TGTGCAAGTCGCCCTCTCAGCGGGGTGGGTGAGCAGTTCTTC

d_call: NA
clone_size: NA
v_call: TRBV4-3
cdr3_length: 16
j_call: TRBJ2-5
cdr3_aa: CASSQDGIGSQETQYF
cdr3_nt: TGCGCCAGCAGCCAAGATGGGATAGGTTCCCAAGAGACCCAGTACTTC

d_call: NA
clone_size: NA
v_call: TRBV30
cdr3_length: 14
j_call: TRBJ1-2
cdr3_aa: CAWSAWGGQGGYTF
cdr3_nt: TGTGCCTGGAGCGCCTGGGGGGGGCAAGGTGGCTACACCTTC

d_call: NA
clone_size: once
v_call: TRBV2
cdr3_length: 15
j_call: TRBJ1-2
cdr3_aa: CASSDWDTSFGGYTF
cdr3_nt: TGTGCCAGCAGTGACTGGGACACCTCTTTTGGTGGCTACACCTTC

d_call: TRBD2
clone_size: NA
v_call: TRBV5-1
cdr3_length: 17
j_call: TRBJ2-3
cdr3_aa: CASSSALTSGGADTQYF
cdr3_nt: TGCGCCAGCAGCTCTGCCCTGACTAGCGGGGGCGCAGATACGCAGTATTTT

d_call: TRBD1
clone_size: NA
v_call: TRBV19
cdr3_length: 14
j_call: TRBJ2-4
cdr3_aa: CASSNGQGGYIQYF
cdr3_nt: TGTGCCAGTAGTAACGGACAGGGGGGTTACATTCAGTACTTC

d_call: NA
clone_size: NA
v_call: TRBV7-2
cdr3_length: 15
j_call: TRBJ2-3
cdr3_aa: CASSSVTGRSDTQYF
cdr3_nt: TGTGCCAGCAGCTCAGTTACGGGGCGGTCAGATACGCAGTATTTT

d_call: TRBD2
clone_size: many
v_call: TRBV5-1
cdr3_length: 17
j_call: TRBJ2-5
cdr3_aa: CASSVGLAAPQQETQYF
cdr3_nt: TGCGCCAGCAGCGTCGGACTAGCGGCACCACAACAAGAGACCCAGTACTTC

d_call: NA
clone_size: NA
v_call: TRBV4-1
cdr3_length: 17
j_call: TRBJ2-1
cdr3_aa: CASSQRGGGLSYNEQFF
cdr3_nt: TGCGCCAGCAGCCAGAGGGGGGGCGGGCTCTCCTACAATGAGCAGTTCTTC

d_call: TRBD1
clone_size: NA
v_call: TRBV6-6
cdr3_length: 14
j_call: TRBJ2-7
cdr3_aa: CASSYLGQGYEQYF
cdr3_nt: TGTGCCAGCAGTTACTTAGGACAGGGCTACGAGCAGTACTTC

d_call: NA
clone_size: once
v_call: TRBV5-4
cdr3_length: 13
j_call: TRBJ2-1
cdr3_aa: CASSLGSGDEQFF
cdr3_nt: TGTGCCAGCAGCTTGGGTTCAGGGGATGAGCAGTTCTTC

d_call: TRBD1
clone_size: NA
v_call: TRBV7-9
cdr3_length: 13
j_call: TRBJ2-7
cdr3_aa: CASSRDRGYEQYF
cdr3_nt: TGTGCCAGCAGCCGCGACAGGGGCTACGAGCAGTACTTC

d_call: NA
clone_size: NA
v_call: TRBV28
cdr3_length: 11
j_call: TRBJ2-7
cdr3_aa: CASQGSYEQYF
cdr3_nt: TGTGCCAGCCAGGGTAGCTACGAGCAGTACTTC

d_call: NA
clone_size: NA
v_call: TRBV9
cdr3_length: 15
j_call: TRBJ1-5
cdr3_aa: CASSTGGLSNQPQHF
cdr3_nt: TGTGCCAGCAGCACTGGTGGGCTTAGCAATCAGCCCCAGCATTTT

d_call: TRBD1
clone_size: medium-sized
v_call: TRBV10-3
cdr3_length: 14
j_call: TRBJ1-1
cdr3_aa: CAIRQGALNTEAFF
cdr3_nt: TGTGCCATCAGACAGGGGGCCCTGAACACTGAAGCTTTCTTT

d_call: TRBD1
clone_size: NA
v_call: TRBV27
cdr3_length: 17
j_call: TRBJ1-2
cdr3_aa: CASSPPRQGTVAYGYTF
cdr3_nt: TGTGCCAGCAGTCCCCCCCGACAGGGGACCGTCGCCTATGGCTACACCTTC

d_call: NA
clone_size: NA
v_call: TRBV7-9
cdr3_length: 14
j_call: TRBJ2-7
cdr3_aa: CASSSTDSYYEQYF
cdr3_nt: TGTGCCAGCAGCTCAACGGACAGCTACTACGAGCAGTACTTC